This T cell receptor beta chain was observed in a study of early stage breast cancer tumors. Points from the study as a whole: Compared with adjacent normal breast, tumors showed 2 to 2.5-fold denser, more clonal T cells. Most shared enriched TCRB sequences were commonly generated ones. Blood repertoires resembled normal breast more than tumor.

Blood replicates held 0.5 ug DNA, tumor or normal breast roughly 1.5 ug, two each. Produced via immunoSEQ multiplex PCR; TCRdb's table is partial and in-frame only. The repertoire holds 60,000 to 80,000 clones, with more than 60% as singletons. For this clone: Its cognate antigen is unknown.

V was cut by 0 bases and J by 3 bases, with 4 bases left in between. CDR1 SNHLY and CDR2 FYNNEI come from the germline V gene. There are 13 residues in the CDR3. The gene calls are TRBV2 and TRBJ2-3; D call uncertain. The sequenced sample consisted of blood. The clonotype comes from a person between 55 and 69 years old with breast cancer. CDR3 protein: CASSEARTDTQYF. CDR3 DNA sequence: TGTGCCAGCAGTGAAGCGCGAACAGATACGCAGTATTTT.